These 19 T cell receptor beta chains originate from one sample sequenced in a study of T cell repertoires in cytomegalovirus infection. These receptors have no identified antigens. In TCRdb, the reads were re-called with MiXCR into one record per CDR3 protein. Of more than 250,000 distinct CDR3 sequences listed, 25% were seen once; the top ten hold 10% to 15%. The sample in question was cultured PBMCs, obtained from culture after CMV antigen stimulation. The receptors shown here come from a human donor in good health (CMV status not recorded). Some clones in this sample may be carry-over from other donors' samples.

With regard to this clonotype: Relative to the germline gene, one junction end is altered; a read error may explain this. The chain carries TRBV12-3 or TRBV12-4 and TRBJ1-2; D not certain. The CDR3 consists of 12 residues. The CDR3 nucleotides read TGTGCCAGCAGTACAGACCACTATAGCTACACCTTC. Amino acid sequence: CASSTDHYSYTF.

The V gene is TRBV12-3 or TRBV12-4, the J gene TRBJ2-2; 8 bases align to TRBD2. The CDR3 is 15 amino acids. Losses at the gene ends were 10 bases for V and 6 bases for J; bases not matched to a gene: 13. The CDR3 DNA sequence: TGTGCCACCGAAAGGACTAGCTCGGCCGCCGGGGAGCTGTTTTTT. Encoded protein: CATERTSSAAGELFF.

CDR3 protein: CASSSWMEGDTGELFF. The CDR3, as DNA: TGTGCCAGCAGCTCGTGGATGGAGGGAGACACCGGGGAGCTGTTTTTT. The J gene is TRBJ2-2, the V gene TRBV5-4; tentative D call: TRBD2 (6 bases). This CDR3 spans 16 amino acids. CDR1 is SGHNT and CDR2 is YYREEE in the germline V gene (reference sequence). V was clipped by 3 bases and J by 3 bases, with 15 bases between them.

This chain connects TRBV6-2 or TRBV6-3 to TRBJ2-5; 9 nucleotides agree with TRBD2. With 2 bases clipped from V and 8 bases from J, the junction kept 6 bases outside the gene matches. This CDR3 is 14 amino acids long. CDR1 and CDR2 (germline): MNHEY, SVGEGT. Written as DNA, the CDR3 is TGTGCCAGCAGTTACGCTAGCGGGATCCGTACCCAGTACTTC. It codes for CASSYASGIRTQYF.

This clonotype was seen ten or more times. The gene calls are TRBV7-2 and TRBJ1-6; tentative D call: TRBD1 (5 bases). Germline V gene data show CDR1 as SGHTA and CDR2 as FQGNSA. This CDR3 has 14 amino acids. Trimming took off 8 bases at V and 5 bases at J, with 13 bases between the two ends. The DNA of the CDR3 is TGTGCCAGCTCACGGGACGGGAATAATTCACCCCTCCACTTT. This encodes CASSRDGNNSPLHF.

This clonotype was counted many times. V gene TRBV19 combines with J gene TRBJ2-7; 9 bases are a match to TRBD1. The germline gives CDR1 LNHDA, CDR2 SQIVND (reference sequence). The length of the CDR3 is 13 residues. The ends lost 5 bases at V and 4 bases at J; junction bases unmatched: 3. The CDR3 loop reads CASSSGQGYEQYF. CDR3 DNA: TGTGCCAGTAGTTCCGGACAGGGGTACGAGCAGTACTTC.

This clonotype was picked up a small number of times. The J gene is TRBJ1-2, the V gene TRBV6-6, with 7 nucleotides matching TRBD1. The CDR3 is 14 residues long. Germline CDR1 MNHNY, CDR2 SVGAGI (reference sequence). The ends lost 1 base at V and 8 bases at J; junction bases unmatched: 7. The CDR3 protein is CASSYFPDRDGYTF. The DNA of the CDR3 is TGTGCCAGCAGTTACTTCCCAGACAGGGACGGCTACACCTTC.

V is TRBV11-1 and J is TRBJ2-2; no clear D. The CDR3 spans 13 residues. V was clipped by 5 bases and J by 6 bases, with 10 bases between them. CDR1 SGHAT and CDR2 FQDESV come from the germline V gene (reference sequence). The chain's CDR3 is CASSGKLSGELFF. In nucleotides, the CDR3 is TGTGCCAGCAGCGGGAAACTATCCGGGGAGCTGTTTTTT.

This clonotype was seen more than once but under ten times. The rearrangement joins TRBV12-3 or TRBV12-4 to TRBJ2-5; D might be TRBD2 (6 bases). The CDR3 runs 14 residues. Deletions cut 4 bases from V and 0 bases from J, with 9 bases between. The CDR3 bases are TGTGCCAGCAGTTCCCGGGACTACCAAGAGACCCAGTACTTC. Amino acid sequence: CASSSRDYQETQYF.

This clonotype was observed many times. The chain is built from TRBV7-9 and TRBJ1-5; D uncertain. V was clipped by 5 bases and J by 2 bases, with 7 bases between them. Germline-derived CDR1 and CDR2 are SEHNR and FQNEAQ (reference sequence). The CDR3 consists of 13 residues. CDR3 DNA sequence: TGTGCCAGCAGCCCAGATGGCAATCAGCCCCAGCATTTT. It is translated as CASSPDGNQPQHF.

The chain has TRBV5-4 and TRBJ2-7; TRBD2 matches 15 bases. Germline values: CDR1 SGHNT, CDR2 YYREEE (reference sequence). CDR3 length equals 16 residues. The junction had 4 bases not matched to a gene; V was cut back by 0 bases and J by 6 bases. The CDR3 loop is CASSLGTSGRAGEQYF. CDR3 sequence (DNA): TGTGCCAGCAGCTTGGGGACTAGCGGGAGGGCCGGCGAGCAGTACTTC. Combining the CDR3 with reference TRBV5-4 and TRBJ2-7 gives the whole variable domain ETGVTQSPTHLIKTRGQQVTLRCSSQSGHNTVSWYQQALGQGPQFIFQYYREEENGRGNFPPRFSGLQFPNYSSELNVNALELDDSALYLCASSLGTSGRAGEQYFGPGTRLTVT.

This clonotype was seen a few times. V and J are TRBV15 and TRBJ2-7, with D hard to call. Germline-derived CDR1 and CDR2 are LNHNV and YYDKDF (reference sequence). The V and J ends lost 0 bases and 2 bases respectively, with 8 bases between them. This CDR3 has 14 residues. The CDR3, as DNA: TGTGCCACCAGCAGAGAGGGCATTACCTACGAGCAGTACTTC. Translated, it gives CATSREGITYEQYF.

In its sample, this clonotype was seen many times. This chain links TRBV7-2 with TRBJ2-1; D unclear. This CDR3 has 14 residues. The V end was cut by 4 bases, the J end by 0 bases, with 7 bases between. Germline loops: CDR1 SGHTA, CDR2 FQGNSA. The CDR3 is CASSSPSSYNEQFF. In DNA, the CDR3 is TGTGCCAGCAGCTCACCCAGCTCCTACAATGAGCAGTTCTTC.

The chain employs TRBV6-2 or TRBV6-3 and TRBJ2-5, with 7 nucleotides matching TRBD2. Per the germline V gene, CDR1 is MNHEY and CDR2 is SVGEGT. V lost 7 bases and J lost 4; bases outside the gene matches: 9. The CDR3 runs 14 residues. The CDR3 DNA reads as TGTGCCAGCACCAAGCGGGATTTCGGAGAGACCCAGTACTTC. It codes for CASTKRDFGETQYF.

The table lists this clonotype with a few counts. The chain has TRBV5-1 and TRBJ2-3, with TRBD1 identical over 11 bases. The ends lost 2 bases at V and 5 bases at J; junction bases unmatched: 4. Germline-derived CDR1 and CDR2 are SGHRS and YFSETQ. CDR3 length equals 15 residues. This CDR3 is CASSFPGQGGDTQYF. CDR3 nucleotides: TGCGCCAGCAGCTTTCCGGGACAGGGGGGAGATACGCAGTATTTT.

This clonotype was recorded many times. The chain recombines TRBV7-8 with TRBJ2-1; 10 bases match TRBD2. This CDR3 is 16 amino acids long. V lost 5 bases to trimming and J lost 7 bases; unmatched junction nucleotides: 11. The germline V gene has CDR1 SGHVS and CDR2 FQNEAQ. The CDR3 reads CASSLASGRSGNEQFF. Written as DNA, the CDR3 is TGTGCCAGCAGCCTGGCTAGCGGGAGATCAGGGAATGAGCAGTTCTTC.

The rearrangement links TRBV6-1 to TRBJ2-1, with D possibly TRBD1 on 6 matching bases. The CDR3 runs to 13 residues. CDR1 and CDR2 from the germline V gene are MNHNS and SASEGT. V gave up 6 bases and J gave up 8 bases, with 14 bases separating them. The CDR3, as DNA: TGTGCCAGCAGGAGAGGGGGTTGGGATGAGCAGTTCTTC. Protein: CASRRGGWDEQFF.

The V and J genes are TRBV20-1 and TRBJ1-1, with TRBD1 matching over 11 bases. The CDR3 is 14 amino acids. V lost 3 bases, J lost 4 bases, and 4 bases stayed unmatched. Germline CDR1 DFQATT, CDR2 SNEGSKA (reference sequence). In DNA form, the CDR3 reads TGCAGTGCTAGGCCAGGGACAGGGGGCACTGAAGCTTTCTTT. Translation: CSARPGTGGTEAFF.

There are many counts of this clonotype. The chain recombines TRBV6-1 with TRBJ2-7; 10 bases match TRBD1. J gave up 4 bases and V 5 bases, and 8 bases lay outside the gene matches. This CDR3 spans 15 amino acids. Germline lookup yields CDR1 MNHNS and CDR2 SASEGT. The CDR3 coding sequence is TGTGCCAGCAGTTATGGGACAGGGGTTAGTTACGAGCAGTACTTC. Its translation: CASSYGTGVSYEQYF.